These T cell receptor beta chains were read from a single sample in a study of T-cell memory formation after mild COVID-19. TCRdb recomputed calls from the 5' RACE reads with MiXCR, one row per CDR3 protein. The sample holds about 410,000 distinct CDR3 sequences, more than 15% seen once. The material sequenced was PBMCs or a T cell subset sorted from them (not recorded which). The receptors stem from a young man who had mild COVID-19 (a few samples of this study predate the infection). Cell type and time point are not known. The CDR3 runs from the conserved cysteine through the conserved F or W. A D gene is named only where the DNA matches it firmly. Clone size is shown for a subset of rows, as once, few, many or a class of expanded clone.

CDR3: CASSLSRGPGNTQYF
DNA: TGTGCCAGCAGTTTATCGCGGGGGCCCGGGAATACGCAGTATTTT
J: TRBJ2-3
V: TRBV27
size: few
D: .

CDR3: CASSLAGREQFF
DNA: TGTGCCAGCAGCTTAGCAGGTCGGGAGCAGTTCTTC
J: TRBJ2-1
V: TRBV7-2
size: few
D: .

CDR3: CASTTSRLKPNTEAFF
DNA: TGTGCCAGCACTACTTCCAGGTTAAAACCGAACACTGAAGCTTTCTTT
J: TRBJ1-1
V: TRBV3-1
size: .
D: .

CDR3: CASSQDGTQYF
DNA: TGTGCCAGCAGCCAAGATGGGACGCAGTATTTT
J: TRBJ2-3
V: TRBV4-2
size: few
D: .

CDR3: CASSPPGHEELFF
DNA: TGTGCCAGCAGCCCGCCGGGACATGAGGAGCTGTTTTTT
J: TRBJ2-2
V: TRBV7-9
size: few
D: .

CDR3: CASSLNPTGDTQYF
DNA: TGTGCCAGCAGCTTAAATCCGACGGGGGATACGCAGTATTTT
J: TRBJ2-3
V: TRBV7-2
size: few
D: .

CDR3: CASSLQAGGRTDTQYF
DNA: TGTGCCAGCAGCTTACAAGCGGGGGGTAGGACAGATACGCAGTATTTT
J: TRBJ2-3
V: TRBV11-2
size: few
D: TRBD2

CDR3: CASGPTGGGGETQYF
DNA: TGTGCCAGCGGCCCTACTGGCGGGGGGGGAGAGACCCAGTACTTC
J: TRBJ2-5
V: TRBV7-2
size: .
D: TRBD2

CDR3: CSAYGQGQNQPQHF
DNA: TGCAGTGCTTATGGACAGGGCCAAAATCAGCCCCAGCATTTT
J: TRBJ1-5
V: TRBV20-1
size: few
D: TRBD1

CDR3: CASSLMGQGTYGYTF
DNA: TGTGCCAGCAGCTTGATGGGACAGGGGACTTATGGCTACACCTTC
J: TRBJ1-2
V: TRBV5-6
size: few
D: TRBD1